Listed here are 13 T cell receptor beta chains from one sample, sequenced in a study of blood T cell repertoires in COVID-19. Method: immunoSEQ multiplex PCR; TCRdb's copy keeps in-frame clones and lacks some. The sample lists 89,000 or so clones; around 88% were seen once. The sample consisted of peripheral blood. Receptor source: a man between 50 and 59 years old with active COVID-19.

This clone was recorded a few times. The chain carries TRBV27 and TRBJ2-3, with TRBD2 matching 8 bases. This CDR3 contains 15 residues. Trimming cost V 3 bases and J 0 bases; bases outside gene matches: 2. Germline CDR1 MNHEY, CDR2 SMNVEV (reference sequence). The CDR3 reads CASSLTSASTDTQYF. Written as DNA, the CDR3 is TGTGCCAGCAGTTTGACTAGCGCAAGCACAGATACGCAGTATTTT.

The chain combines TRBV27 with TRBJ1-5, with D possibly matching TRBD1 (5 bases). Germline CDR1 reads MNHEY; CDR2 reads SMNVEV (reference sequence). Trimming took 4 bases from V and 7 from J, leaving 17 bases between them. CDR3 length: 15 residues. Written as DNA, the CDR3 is TGTGCCAGCAGTTCACTGTCCGCGGGGACCCAGCCCCAGCATTTT. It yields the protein CASSSLSAGTQPQHF.

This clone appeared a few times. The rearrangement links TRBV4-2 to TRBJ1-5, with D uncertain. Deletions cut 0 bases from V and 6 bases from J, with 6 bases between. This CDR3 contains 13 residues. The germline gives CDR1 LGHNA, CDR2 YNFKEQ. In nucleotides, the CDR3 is TGTGCCAGCAGCCAAGACCTTATTCAGCCCCAGCATTTT. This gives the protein CASSQDLIQPQHF.

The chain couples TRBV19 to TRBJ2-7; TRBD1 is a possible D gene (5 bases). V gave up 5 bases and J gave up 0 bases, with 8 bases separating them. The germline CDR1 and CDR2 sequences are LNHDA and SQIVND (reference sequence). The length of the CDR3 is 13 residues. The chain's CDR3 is CASSVDSSYEQYF. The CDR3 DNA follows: TGTGCCAGTAGTGTCGACAGCTCCTACGAGCAGTACTTC. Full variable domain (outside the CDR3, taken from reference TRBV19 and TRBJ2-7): DGGITQSPKYLFRKEGQNVTLSCEQNLNHDAMYWYRQDPGQGLRLIYYSQIVNDFQKGDIAEGYSVSREKKESFPLTVTSAQKNPTAFYLCASSVDSSYEQYFGPGTRLTVT.

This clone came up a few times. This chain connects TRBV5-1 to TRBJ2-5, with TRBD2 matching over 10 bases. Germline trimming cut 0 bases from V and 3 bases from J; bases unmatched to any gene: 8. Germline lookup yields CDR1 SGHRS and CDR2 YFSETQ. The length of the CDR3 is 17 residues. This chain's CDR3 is CASSLAGRAGGEETQYF. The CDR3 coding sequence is TGCGCCAGCAGCTTGGCCGGGCGAGCGGGAGGGGAAGAGACCCAGTACTTC.

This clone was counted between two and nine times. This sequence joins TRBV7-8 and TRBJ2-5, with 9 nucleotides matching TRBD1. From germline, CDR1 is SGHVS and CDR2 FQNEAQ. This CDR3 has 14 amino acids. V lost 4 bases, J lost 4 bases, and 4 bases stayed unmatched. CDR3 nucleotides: TGTGCCAGCAGCTCCGACAGGGGGGGAGAGACCCAGTACTTC. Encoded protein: CASSSDRGGETQYF.

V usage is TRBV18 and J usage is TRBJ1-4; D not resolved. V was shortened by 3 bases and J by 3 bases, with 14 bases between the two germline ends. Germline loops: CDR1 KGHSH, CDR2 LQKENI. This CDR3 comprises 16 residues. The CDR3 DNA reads TGTGCCAGCTCACCCCGCCGGGAGACGTCTAATGAAAAACTGTTTTTT. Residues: CASSPRRETSNEKLFF.

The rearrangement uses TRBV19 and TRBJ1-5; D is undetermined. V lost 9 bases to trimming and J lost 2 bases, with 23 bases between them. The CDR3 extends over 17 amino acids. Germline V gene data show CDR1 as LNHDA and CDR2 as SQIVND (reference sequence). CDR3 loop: CASLRTRLNRGNQPQHF. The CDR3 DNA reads TGTGCCAGCTTGAGGACTCGCTTAAATAGGGGCAATCAGCCCCAGCATTTT.

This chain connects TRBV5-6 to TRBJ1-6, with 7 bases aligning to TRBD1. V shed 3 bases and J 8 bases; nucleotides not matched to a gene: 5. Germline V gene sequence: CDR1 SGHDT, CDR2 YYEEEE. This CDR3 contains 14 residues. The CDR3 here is CASSYYRGYSPLHF. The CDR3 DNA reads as TGTGCCAGCAGCTACTACAGGGGATATTCACCCCTCCACTTT.

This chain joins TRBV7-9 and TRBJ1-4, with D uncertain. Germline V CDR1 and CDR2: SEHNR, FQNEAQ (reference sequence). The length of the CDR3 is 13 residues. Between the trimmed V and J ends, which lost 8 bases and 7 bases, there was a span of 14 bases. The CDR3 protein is CASDGSEFEKLFF. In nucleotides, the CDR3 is TGTGCCAGCGATGGGTCGGAGTTTGAAAAACTGTTTTTT.

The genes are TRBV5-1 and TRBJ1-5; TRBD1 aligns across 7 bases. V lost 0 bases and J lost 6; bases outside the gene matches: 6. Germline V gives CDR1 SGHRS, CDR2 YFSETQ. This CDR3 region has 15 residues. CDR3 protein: CASSLGEQGLQPQHF. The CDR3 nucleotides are TGCGCCAGCAGCTTGGGGGAACAGGGGCTTCAGCCCCAGCATTTT.

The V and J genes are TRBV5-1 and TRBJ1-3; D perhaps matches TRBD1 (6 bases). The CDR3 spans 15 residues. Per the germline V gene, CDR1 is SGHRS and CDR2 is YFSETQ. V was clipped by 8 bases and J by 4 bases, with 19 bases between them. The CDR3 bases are TGCGCCAGTCCCAGGGGTTGGGAAGGAGGAAACACCATATATTTT. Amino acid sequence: CASPRGWEGGNTIYF.

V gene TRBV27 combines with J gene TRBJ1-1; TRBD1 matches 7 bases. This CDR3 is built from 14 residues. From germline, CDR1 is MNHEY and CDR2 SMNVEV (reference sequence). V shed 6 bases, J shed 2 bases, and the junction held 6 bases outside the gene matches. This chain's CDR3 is CASRHAGGNTEAFF. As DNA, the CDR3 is TGTGCCAGCAGGCATGCAGGGGGAAACACTGAAGCTTTCTTT.